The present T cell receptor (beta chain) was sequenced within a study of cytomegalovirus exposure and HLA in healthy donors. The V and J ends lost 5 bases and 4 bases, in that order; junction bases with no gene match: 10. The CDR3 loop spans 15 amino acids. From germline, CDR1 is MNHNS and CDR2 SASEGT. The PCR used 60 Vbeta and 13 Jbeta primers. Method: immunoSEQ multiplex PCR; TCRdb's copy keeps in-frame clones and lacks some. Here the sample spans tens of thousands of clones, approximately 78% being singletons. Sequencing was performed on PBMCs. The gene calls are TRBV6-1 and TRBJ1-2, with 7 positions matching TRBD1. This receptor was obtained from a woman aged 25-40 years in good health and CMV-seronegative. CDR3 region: CASSLRDREVYGYTF. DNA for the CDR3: TGTGCCAGCAGTCTCCGAGACAGGGAAGTCTATGGCTACACCTTC.